Each of the 30 T cell receptor beta chains below was sequenced from the same sample in a study of T-cell memory formation after mild COVID-19. TCRdb redid the calling of the 5' RACE reads with MiXCR, one entry per CDR3 protein. Seen here are about 340,000 distinct CDR3 sequences, about an eighth observed once, and the top ten hold around a fifth. The sequencing input was PBMCs or a T cell subset sorted from them (not recorded which). These receptors were taken from a man younger than 35 who had mild COVID-19 (a few samples of this study predate the infection). Cell type and time point are not known.

This clonotype appeared once. The gene calls are TRBV5-6 and TRBJ2-4, with D possibly TRBD2 on 5 matching bases. Germline lookup yields CDR1 SGHDT and CDR2 YYEEEE. This CDR3 contains 15 residues. V was shortened by 0 bases and J by 8 bases, with 15 bases between the two germline ends. DNA for the CDR3: TGTGCCAGCAGCTTGGTAAGCTCAACGGAGGACATTCAGTACTTC. Amino acids: CASSLVSSTEDIQYF.

The chain is built from TRBV3-1 and TRBJ2-5; 8 bases are a match to TRBD2. Germline trimming cut 0 bases from V and 3 bases from J; bases unmatched to any gene: 6. This CDR3 has 16 residues. CDR1 LGHDT and CDR2 YNNKEL come from the germline V gene (reference sequence). The CDR3 sequence: CASSQEPLAGKETQYF. The CDR3 nucleotides read TGTGCCAGCAGCCAAGAGCCTCTAGCGGGCAAAGAGACCCAGTACTTC.

This clonotype showed up just a few times. The chain is built from TRBV5-1 and TRBJ2-7; D remains unclear. There are 14 residues in the CDR3. Germline-derived CDR1 and CDR2 are SGHRS and YFSETQ. Trimming took 0 bases from V and 2 from J, leaving 9 bases between them. The CDR3 nucleotides read TGCGCCAGCAGCTTGGATGGCTTCACCTACGAGCAGTACTTC. It specifies CASSLDGFTYEQYF. The full variable domain, completed using reference TRBV5-1 and TRBJ2-7, is KAGVTQTPRYLIKTRGQQVTLSCSPISGHRSVSWYQQTPGQGLQFLFEYFSETQRNKGNFPGRFSGRQFSNSRSEMNVSTLELGDSALYLCASSLDGFTYEQYFGPGTRLTVT.

The genes are TRBV9 and TRBJ1-1; 7 bases line up with TRBD1. Trimming removed 1 base from V and 7 bases from J; junction bases left unmatched: 13. The CDR3 runs to 16 residues. Germline V gene sequence: CDR1 SGDLS, CDR2 YYNGEE. DNA of the CDR3: TGTGCCAGCAGCGTAAATACTGACAGGGACCGCGGTGAAGCTTTCTTT. Residues: CASSVNTDRDRGEAFF.

This clonotype was detected a few times. The J gene is TRBJ2-3, the V gene TRBV5-6; no firm D call. The V end lost 0 bases, the J end lost 4 bases, and 12 bases lay between the germline ends. CDR1 is SGHDT, CDR2 YYEEEE, per germline. The CDR3 is 15 residues long. For the CDR3, the DNA is TGTGCCAGCAGCTTGGGGAGTACGGCGGCAGATACGCAGTATTTT. Translated: CASSLGSTAADTQYF.

This clonotype was observed a few times. This rearrangement joins TRBV6-1 to TRBJ2-3; 9 bases are shared with TRBD2. With 6 bases clipped from V and 4 bases from J, the junction kept 8 bases outside the gene matches. The CDR3 runs to 15 residues. Germline loops: CDR1 MNHNS, CDR2 SASEGT. CDR3 in amino acids: CASRSAGGGSDTQYF. The CDR3 nucleotides are TGTGCCAGCAGATCAGCGGGGGGCGGATCAGATACGCAGTATTTT.

This chain connects TRBV6-6 to TRBJ2-3; TRBD1 is a possible D gene (5 bases). Germline V gives CDR1 MNHNY, CDR2 SVGAGI (reference sequence). V shed 0 bases and J shed 4 bases, with 17 bases lying between them. The CDR3 consists of 17 residues. The CDR3 DNA reads TGTGCCAGCAGTTACTCCTGGGCAAGGGGTCGGGCAGATACGCAGTATTTT. Its translation: CASSYSWARGRADTQYF.

V gene TRBV4-3 combines with J gene TRBJ1-2, with D perhaps TRBD1 (6 bases). Looked up from germline, CDR1 is LGHNA and CDR2 is YSLEER. Trimming took 0 bases from V and 8 from J, leaving 13 bases between them. The CDR3 extends over 14 amino acids. Here the CDR3 reads CASSQEYWGQGYTF. CDR3 DNA: TGCGCCAGCAGCCAAGAATATTGGGGGCAGGGCTACACCTTC.

The chain carries TRBV7-2 and TRBJ1-6, with D possibly matching TRBD1 (6 bases). The germline gives CDR1 SGHTA, CDR2 FQGNSA. The CDR3 covers 17 residues. The V and J ends lost 1 base and 7 bases respectively, with 17 bases between them. CDR3 in DNA: TGTGCCAGCAGCTTAGAGTCCCGGACAGCAGGGAATTCACCCCTCCACTTT. Encoded protein: CASSLESRTAGNSPLHF.

The sample holds a few counts of this clonotype. The V and J genes are TRBV20-1 and TRBJ2-5; possible D gene TRBD1, 6 bases. V was trimmed by 3 bases and J by 3 bases, leaving 14 bases between them. From germline, CDR1 is DFQATT and CDR2 SNEGSKA (reference sequence). The CDR3 has 14 residues. CDR3 DNA: TGCAGTGCTAGGGTGGGGGCAATAAAAGAGACCCAGTACTTC. This translates into CSARVGAIKETQYF.

The chain couples TRBV18 to TRBJ2-2; a possible D gene is TRBD1 (5 bases). The CDR3 consists of 17 residues. CDR1 is KGHSH and CDR2 is LQKENI in the germline V gene. Trimming removed 0 bases at V and 0 bases at J, with 11 bases between. DNA of the CDR3: TGTGCCAGCTCACCACCCGACAGAGCCTCGAACACCGGGGAGCTGTTTTTT. It yields the protein CASSPPDRASNTGELFF.

V is TRBV6-5 and J is TRBJ1-1; 7 bases fit TRBD1. The CDR3 runs to 12 residues. Germline lookup yields CDR1 MNHEY and CDR2 SVGAGI. With 5 bases clipped from V and 7 bases from J, the junction kept 4 bases outside the gene matches. CDR3 bases: TGTGCCAGCAGTCGGAGACAGGGTGAAGCTTTCTTT. Translated, it gives CASSRRQGEAFF.

This clonotype was counted only a few times. The chain has TRBV7-9 and TRBJ2-7, with D tentatively TRBD1 (5 bases). Trimming stripped 5 bases from V and 4 bases from J, with 12 bases between. This CDR3 has 13 residues. Germline values: CDR1 SEHNR, CDR2 FQNEAQ (reference sequence). The CDR3 is CASSPRQLYEQYF. The DNA for the CDR3 is TGTGCCAGCAGCCCAAGACAGCTGTACGAGCAGTACTTC.

This clonotype was seen a few times. The chain links TRBV11-2 to TRBJ2-5; no clear D. Looked up from germline, CDR1 is SGHAT and CDR2 is FQNNGV. The CDR3 loop spans 15 amino acids. V was trimmed by 5 bases and J by 0 bases, leaving 13 bases between them. The CDR3 nucleotides read TGTGCCAGCAGCCCCAGCGAGAGATACCAAGAGACCCAGTACTTC. Translated, it gives CASSPSERYQETQYF.

V gene TRBV5-1 combines with J gene TRBJ2-5; 10 bases agree with TRBD2. V lost 3 bases to trimming and J lost 1 base; unmatched junction nucleotides: 3. Germline V gene sequence: CDR1 SGHRS, CDR2 YFSETQ. The CDR3 has 15 amino acids. The DNA for the CDR3 is TGCGCCAGCAGCTCCGAGCGGGGGGGCCAAGAGACCCAGTACTTC. This codes for CASSSERGGQETQYF.

This clonotype was counted once. This chain uses TRBV6-6 with TRBJ2-2, with D tentatively TRBD2 (6 bases). The CDR3 is 15 amino acids. V shed 1 base and J shed 2 bases, with 8 bases lying between them. Germline V gene lookup returns CDR1 MNHNY and CDR2 SVGAGI (reference sequence). Here the CDR3 DNA reads TGTGCCAGCAGTTACTTGCGGGGCAACACCGGGGAGCTGTTTTTT. Residues: CASSYLRGNTGELFF.

This clonotype was seen more than once but under ten times. V gene TRBV20-1 combines with J gene TRBJ2-3, with 9 bases identical to TRBD1. Germline V gives CDR1 DFQATT, CDR2 SNEGSKA (reference sequence). The CDR3 runs 14 residues. The V gene end was trimmed by 5 bases and the J gene end by 0 bases; junction bases not matched to a gene: 3. CDR3 loop: CSAGDRGSTDTQYF. CDR3 coding DNA: TGCAGTGCTGGTGACAGGGGGAGCACAGATACGCAGTATTTT.

The J gene is TRBJ2-3, the V gene TRBV7-2; 11 bases line up with TRBD2. This CDR3 spans 16 amino acids. Per the germline V gene, CDR1 is SGHTA and CDR2 is FQGNSA. The V and J ends lost 5 bases and 3 bases, in that order; junction bases with no gene match: 7. DNA of the CDR3: TGTGCCAGCAGCAAACGGCTAGCGGGGGGTACAGATACGCAGTATTTT. Amino acids: CASSKRLAGGTDTQYF. The whole variable domain, remainder taken from reference TRBV7-2 and TRBJ2-3, is GAGVSQSPSNKVTEKGKDVELRCDPISGHTALYWYRQSLGQGLEFLIYFQGNSAPDKSGLPSDRFSAERTGGSVSTLTIQRTQQEDSAVYLCASSKRLAGGTDTQYFGPGTRLTVL.

This clonotype was observed at least ten times. The chain combines TRBV7-2 with TRBJ2-3; 10 bases fit TRBD2. V lost 9 bases and J lost 6; bases outside the gene matches: 9. This CDR3 has 14 residues. CDR1 SGHTA and CDR2 FQGNSA come from the germline V gene. The CDR3 coding sequence is TGTGCCAGTAGATTTCTAGCGGGGGTGGATACGCAGTATTTT. Translating gives CASRFLAGVDTQYF.

This clonotype was recorded many times. The rearrangement links TRBV7-9 to TRBJ1-1; D remains ambiguous. Germline loops: CDR1 SEHNR, CDR2 FQNEAQ (reference sequence). V was pared by 7 bases and J by 0 bases, with 18 bases between. The CDR3 is 16 residues long. CDR3 protein: CASTLARVKLNTEAFF. The CDR3 bases are TGTGCCAGCACCTTGGCACGGGTGAAGTTGAACACTGAAGCTTTCTTT.

This clonotype was detected only a few times. The V and J genes are TRBV9 and TRBJ1-2; no definite D call. V was pared by 3 bases and J by 8 bases, with 8 bases between. The V gene's germline CDR1 is SGDLS and CDR2 YYNGEE. CDR3 length: 11 residues. The chain's CDR3 is CASSETAGYTF. The CDR3 bases are TGTGCCAGCAGCGAAACGGCGGGCTACACCTTC.

This clonotype was counted only a few times. The chain is built from TRBV5-1 and TRBJ1-4, with 8 bases fitting TRBD1. Germline V gives CDR1 SGHRS, CDR2 YFSETQ. V was pared by 3 bases and J by 8 bases, with 9 bases of the junction left unmatched. CDR3 size: 15 residues. CDR3 coding DNA: TGCGCCAGCAGCTCGACAGGGGTGGGGACGGAAAAACTGTTTTTT. Protein sequence: CASSSTGVGTEKLFF.

Ten or more counts support this clonotype. J is TRBJ2-5 and V is TRBV7-3, with 7 nucleotides matching TRBD2. CDR1 is SGHTA, CDR2 FQGTGA, per germline. V shed 1 base, J shed 5 bases, and the junction held 4 bases outside the gene matches. The CDR3 is 14 amino acids. CDR3 DNA: TGTGCCAGCAGCTTAAGGGAGGGGCGGGAGACCCAGTACTTC. Translation gives CASSLREGRETQYF. The entire variable domain, with the rest obtained from reference TRBV7-3 and TRBJ2-5, is as follows: GAGVSQTPSNKVTEKGKYVELRCDPISGHTALYWYRQSLGQGPEFLIYFQGTGAADDSGLPNDRFFAVRPEGSVSTLKIQRTERGDSAVYLCASSLREGRETQYFGPGTRLLVL.

In this sample, this clonotype turned up many times. The chain uses TRBV4-1 and TRBJ2-1, with D unresolved. This CDR3 is built from 14 residues. Germline loops: CDR1 MGHRA, CDR2 YSYEKL. V was clipped by 3 bases and J by 5 bases, with 11 bases between them. CDR3 protein: CASSHQVGHNEQFF. CDR3 coding DNA: TGCGCCAGCAGCCACCAAGTCGGGCACAATGAGCAGTTCTTC.

The J gene is TRBJ1-6, the V gene TRBV7-9, with no clear D. Germline V lookup: CDR1 SEHNR, CDR2 FQNEAQ (reference sequence). The length of the CDR3 is 14 residues. The germline V and J ends were trimmed by 2 bases and 14 bases, with 16 bases remaining between them. CDR3 amino acids: CASSLSTGSMTLHF. In DNA form, the CDR3 reads TGTGCCAGCAGCTTATCGACCGGCTCTATGACCCTCCACTTT.

The chain's CDR3 is CASTEYGRTDTQYF. The DNA of the CDR3 is TGTGCCAGCACCGAGTACGGTCGCACAGATACGCAGTATTTT. The chain recombines TRBV5-6 with TRBJ2-3; D not certain. V was shortened by 6 bases and J by 1 base, with 12 bases between the two germline ends. CDR1 and CDR2 from the germline V gene are SGHDT and YYEEEE. The CDR3 is 14 amino acids.

In this sample, this clonotype turned up many times. J is TRBJ2-5 and V is TRBV30; TRBD1 agrees at 9 bases. CDR1 GTSNPN and CDR2 SVGIG come from the germline V gene (reference sequence). This CDR3 has 13 residues. Trimming took 0 bases from V and 5 from J; bases not matched to a gene: 1. The CDR3 sequence is CAWSVQGAETQYF. CDR3 sequence (DNA): TGTGCCTGGAGTGTACAGGGGGCTGAGACCCAGTACTTC.

V usage is TRBV4-2 and J usage is TRBJ2-1; TRBD1 or TRBD2 may be the D gene (5 bases each). The CDR3 covers 14 residues. Germline V gives CDR1 LGHNA, CDR2 YNFKEQ. The ends were cut back, 2 bases at V and 14 bases at J, with 19 bases in the middle. The CDR3 reads CASSQTVRDQGEFF. The CDR3 region has the DNA TGTGCCAGCAGCCAAACGGTCCGGGACCAAGGGGAGTTCTTC.

The chain couples TRBV7-3 to TRBJ2-3; the D gene is possibly TRBD1 (5 bases). V gave up 0 bases and J gave up 1 base, with 8 bases separating them. Germline loops: CDR1 SGHTA, CDR2 FQGTGA. The CDR3 is 15 amino acids. Here the CDR3 DNA reads TGTGCCAGCAGCTTAACAGGGGCTGGCACAGATACGCAGTATTTT. Protein sequence: CASSLTGAGTDTQYF.

This clonotype was found a few times. This chain joins TRBV5-1 and TRBJ2-5; TRBD2 might be the D (5 bases). The CDR3 has 11 residues. The V gene's germline CDR1 is SGHRS and CDR2 YFSETQ. Trimming removed 7 bases from V and 3 bases from J, with 7 bases in between. CDR3 sequence (DNA): TGCGCCAGCGCGGAGGAAGAGACCCAGTACTTC. It specifies CASAEEETQYF.